A single TCR beta chain is shown here with its context. Its antigen is not known. With V trimmed by 5 bases and J by 7 bases, 11 bases remained unmatched. Germline assignment: CDR1 MNHEY and CDR2 SMNVEV (reference sequence). This CDR3 spans 14 amino acids. This sample stems from a study of lymphopenia after photon versus proton radiotherapy. Study-wide findings and caveats: Larger post-nadir TCR diversity loss correlated inversely with survival in deceased patients. Proton therapy kept repertoires fairly stable, unlike photons, which gained effector/memory cells. After the lymphocyte nadir, photon-treated repertoires showed oligoclonal expansion, especially of CD8+ Temra cells.

Assay: immunoSEQ multiplex PCR; the TCRdb copy retains only in-frame clones and omits some. The data show 150,000 to 200,000 clones, around 85% seen once. The chain carries TRBV27 and TRBJ2-7, with 7 bases matching TRBD2. The material was peripheral blood, obtained from a patient treated with photon-based radiotherapy. The origin of this receptor is a man in his fifties or sixties with gastric cancer. CDR3 sequence (DNA): TGTGCCAGCAGTCCCTGGGGGGGTTATGGGGAGCAGTACTTC. Amino acids: CASSPWGGYGEQYF.